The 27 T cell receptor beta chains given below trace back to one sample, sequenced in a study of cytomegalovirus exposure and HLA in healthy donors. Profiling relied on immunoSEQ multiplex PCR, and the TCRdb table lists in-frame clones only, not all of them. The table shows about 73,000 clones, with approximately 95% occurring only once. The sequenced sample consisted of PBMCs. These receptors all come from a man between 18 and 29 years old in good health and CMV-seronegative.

The CDR3 DNA is TGTGCCAGCAGCTTTCACAAGGGACAAGGAGGAGGCGATGGCTACACCTTC. This gives the protein CASSFHKGQGGGDGYTF. V is TRBV7-3 and J is TRBJ1-2; possibly TRBD1 for D (6 bases). CDR3 length: 17 residues. Germline V gives CDR1 SGHTA, CDR2 FQGTGA. Trimming removed 3 bases from V and 6 bases from J, with 23 bases in between.

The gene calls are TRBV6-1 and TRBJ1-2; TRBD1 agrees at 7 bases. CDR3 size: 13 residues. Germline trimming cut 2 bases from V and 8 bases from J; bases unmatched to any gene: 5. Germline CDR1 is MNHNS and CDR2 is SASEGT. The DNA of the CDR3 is TGTGCCAGCAGTGAATCGGGGACAGACGGCTACACCTTC. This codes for CASSESGTDGYTF.

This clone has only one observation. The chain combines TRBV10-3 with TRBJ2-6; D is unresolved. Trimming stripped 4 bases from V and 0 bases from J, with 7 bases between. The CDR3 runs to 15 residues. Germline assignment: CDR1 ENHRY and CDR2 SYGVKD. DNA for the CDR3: TGTGCCATCAGTGGGTCCCACTCTGGGGCCAACGTCCTGACTTTC. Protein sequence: CAISGSHSGANVLTF.

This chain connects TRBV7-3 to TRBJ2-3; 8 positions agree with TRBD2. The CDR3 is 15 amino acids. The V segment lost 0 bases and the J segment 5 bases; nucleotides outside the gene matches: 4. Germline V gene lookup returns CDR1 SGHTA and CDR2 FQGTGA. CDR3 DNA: TGTGCCAGCAGCTTAACTAGCGGGGTGTTAGATACGCAGTATTTT. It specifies CASSLTSGVLDTQYF.

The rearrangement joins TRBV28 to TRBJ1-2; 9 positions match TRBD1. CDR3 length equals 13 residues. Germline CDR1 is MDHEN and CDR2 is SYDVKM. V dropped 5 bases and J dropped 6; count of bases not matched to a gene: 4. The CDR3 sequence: CASSPGTGNGYTF. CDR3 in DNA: TGTGCCAGCAGTCCCGGGACAGGGAATGGCTACACCTTC.

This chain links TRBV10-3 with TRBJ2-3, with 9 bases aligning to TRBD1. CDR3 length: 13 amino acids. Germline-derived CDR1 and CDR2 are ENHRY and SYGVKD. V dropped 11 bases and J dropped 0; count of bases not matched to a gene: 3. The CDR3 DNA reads TGTGCCTCGACAGGGGGAAGCACAGATACGCAGTATTTT. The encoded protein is CASTGGSTDTQYF.

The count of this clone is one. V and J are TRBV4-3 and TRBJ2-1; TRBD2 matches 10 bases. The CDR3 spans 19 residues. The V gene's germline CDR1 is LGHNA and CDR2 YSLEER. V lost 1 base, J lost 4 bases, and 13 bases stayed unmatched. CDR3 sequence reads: CASSQGWGTLAGEYNEQFF. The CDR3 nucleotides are TGCGCCAGCAGCCAAGGGTGGGGGACCCTAGCGGGGGAATACAATGAGCAGTTCTTC.

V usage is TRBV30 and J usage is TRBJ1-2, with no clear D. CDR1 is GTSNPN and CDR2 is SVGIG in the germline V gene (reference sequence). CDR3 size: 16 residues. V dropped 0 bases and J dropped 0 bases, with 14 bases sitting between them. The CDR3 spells CAWSVRTREANYGYTF. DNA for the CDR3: TGTGCCTGGAGTGTACGAACAAGGGAGGCTAACTATGGCTACACCTTC.

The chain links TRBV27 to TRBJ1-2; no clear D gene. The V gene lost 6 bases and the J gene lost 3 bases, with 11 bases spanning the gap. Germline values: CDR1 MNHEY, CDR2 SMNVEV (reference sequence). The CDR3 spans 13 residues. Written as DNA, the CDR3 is TGTGCCAGCAGCGAGGCGGGGTACTATGGCTACACCTTC. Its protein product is CASSEAGYYGYTF.

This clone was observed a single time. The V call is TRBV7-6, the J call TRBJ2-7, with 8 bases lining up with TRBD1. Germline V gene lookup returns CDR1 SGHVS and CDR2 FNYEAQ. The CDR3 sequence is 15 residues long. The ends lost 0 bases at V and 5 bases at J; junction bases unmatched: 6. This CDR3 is CASSLADRAFDEQYF. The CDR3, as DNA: TGTGCCAGCAGCTTAGCGGACAGGGCGTTCGACGAGCAGTACTTC. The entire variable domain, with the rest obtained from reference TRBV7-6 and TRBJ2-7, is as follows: GAGVSQSPRYKVTKRGQDVALRCDPISGHVSLYWYRQALGQGPEFLTYFNYEAQQDKSGLPNDRFSAERPEGSISTLTIQRTEQRDSAMYRCASSLADRAFDEQYFGPGTRLTVT.

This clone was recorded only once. CDR3 amino acids: CASSGNTGELFF. Written as DNA, the CDR3 is TGTGCCAGCTCCGGGAACACCGGGGAGCTGTTTTTT. The chain uses TRBV2 and TRBJ2-2; D unclear. Germline values: CDR1 SNHLY, CDR2 FYNNEI. The CDR3 spans 12 residues. Trimming shortened V by 8 bases and J by 1 base, and 5 bases separated the two germline ends.

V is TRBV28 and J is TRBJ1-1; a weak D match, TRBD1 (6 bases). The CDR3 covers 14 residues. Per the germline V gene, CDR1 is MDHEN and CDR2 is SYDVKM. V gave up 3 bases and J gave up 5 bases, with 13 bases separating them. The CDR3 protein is CASSLAGDGTEAFF. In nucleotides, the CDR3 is TGTGCCAGCAGTTTGGCAGGGGACGGGACTGAAGCTTTCTTT.

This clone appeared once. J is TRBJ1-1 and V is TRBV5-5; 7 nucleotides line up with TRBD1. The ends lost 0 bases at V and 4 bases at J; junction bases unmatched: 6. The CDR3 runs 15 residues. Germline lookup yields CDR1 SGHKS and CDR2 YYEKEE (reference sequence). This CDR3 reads CASSLVFSGGTEAFF. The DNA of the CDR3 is TGTGCCAGCAGCTTGGTGTTTTCAGGGGGCACTGAAGCTTTCTTT. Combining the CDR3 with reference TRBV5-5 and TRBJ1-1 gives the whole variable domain DAGVTQSPTHLIKTRGQQVTLRCSPISGHKSVSWYQQVLGQGPQFIFQYYEKEERGRGNFPDRFSARQFPNYSSELNVNALLLGDSALYLCASSLVFSGGTEAFFGQGTRLTVV.

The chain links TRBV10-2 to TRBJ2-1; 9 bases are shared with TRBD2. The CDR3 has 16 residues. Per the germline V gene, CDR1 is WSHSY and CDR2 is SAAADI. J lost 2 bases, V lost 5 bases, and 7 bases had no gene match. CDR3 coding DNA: TGCGCCAGCAGTCCTTTAGCGGGGGAGACCTACAATGAGCAGTTCTTC. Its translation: CASSPLAGETYNEQFF.

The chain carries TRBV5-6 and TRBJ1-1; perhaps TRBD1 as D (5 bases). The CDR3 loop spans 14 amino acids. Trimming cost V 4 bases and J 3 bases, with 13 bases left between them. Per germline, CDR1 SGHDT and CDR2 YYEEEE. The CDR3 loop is CASSPQGYDTEAFF. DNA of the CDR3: TGTGCCAGCAGCCCGCAGGGATACGACACTGAAGCTTTCTTT.

As DNA, the CDR3 is TGTGCCAGCAGTTTGGGGGGGAGTGTGGAAGCTTTCTTT. Its protein is CASSLGGSVEAFF. This chain connects TRBV28 to TRBJ1-1; tentative D call: TRBD1 (5 bases). V gave up 3 bases and J gave up 8 bases, with 13 bases separating them. CDR1 MDHEN and CDR2 SYDVKM come from the germline V gene. The CDR3 is 13 amino acids.

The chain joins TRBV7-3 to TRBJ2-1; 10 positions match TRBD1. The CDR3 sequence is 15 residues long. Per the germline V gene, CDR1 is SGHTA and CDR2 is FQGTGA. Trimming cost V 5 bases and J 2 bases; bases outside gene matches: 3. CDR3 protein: CASSLGQGAYNEQFF. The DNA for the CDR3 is TGTGCCAGCAGCCTTGGACAGGGGGCCTACAATGAGCAGTTCTTC.

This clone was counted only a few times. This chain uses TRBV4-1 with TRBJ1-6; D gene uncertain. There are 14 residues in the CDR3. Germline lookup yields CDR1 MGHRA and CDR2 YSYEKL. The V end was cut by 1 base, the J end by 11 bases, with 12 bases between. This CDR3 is CASSQAETKPPLHF. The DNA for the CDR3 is TGCGCCAGCAGCCAAGCGGAGACTAAACCACCCCTCCACTTT.

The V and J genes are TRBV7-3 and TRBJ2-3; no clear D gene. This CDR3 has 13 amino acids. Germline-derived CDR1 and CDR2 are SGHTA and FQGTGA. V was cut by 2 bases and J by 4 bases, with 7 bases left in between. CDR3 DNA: TGTGCCAGCAGCTTAGTTCCAGCAGATACGCAGTATTTT. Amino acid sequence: CASSLVPADTQYF.

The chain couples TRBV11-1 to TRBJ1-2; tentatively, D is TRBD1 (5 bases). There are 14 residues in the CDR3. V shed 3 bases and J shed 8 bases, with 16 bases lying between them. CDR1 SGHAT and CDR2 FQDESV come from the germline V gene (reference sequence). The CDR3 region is CASSLPAGLGGYTF. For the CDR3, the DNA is TGTGCCAGCAGCTTGCCGGCGGGGCTGGGAGGCTACACCTTC.

The CDR3 DNA reads TGTGCCAGCGCGGTGGGTAGGGGAAATAGCGGGGAGCTGTTTTTT. Its translation: CASAVGRGNSGELFF. The J gene is TRBJ2-2, the V gene TRBV6-5; the D gene is possibly TRBD1 (5 bases). The CDR3 has 15 residues. Germline CDR1 reads MNHEY; CDR2 reads SVGAGI. V lost 8 bases, J lost 7 bases, and 20 bases lay in between.

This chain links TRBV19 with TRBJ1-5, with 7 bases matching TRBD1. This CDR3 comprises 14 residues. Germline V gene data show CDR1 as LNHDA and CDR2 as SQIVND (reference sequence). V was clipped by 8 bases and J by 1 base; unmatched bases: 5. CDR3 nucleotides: TGTGCCAGTGGGAACAGGGGAAGCAATCAGCCCCAGCATTTT. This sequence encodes CASGNRGSNQPQHF.

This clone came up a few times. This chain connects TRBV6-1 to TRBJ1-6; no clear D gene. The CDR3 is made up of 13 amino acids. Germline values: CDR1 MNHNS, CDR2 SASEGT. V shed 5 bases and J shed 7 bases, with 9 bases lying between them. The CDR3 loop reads CASSQSRNSPLHF. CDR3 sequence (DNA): TGTGCCAGCAGTCAGTCGAGGAATTCACCCCTCCACTTT.

The CDR3 spells CASSLDVGPYNEQFF. As DNA, the CDR3 is TGTGCCAGCAGCTTGGACGTGGGGCCCTACAATGAGCAGTTCTTC. V usage is TRBV5-4 and J usage is TRBJ2-1; TRBD1 might be the D (5 bases). CDR1 is SGHNT and CDR2 is YYREEE in the germline V gene (reference sequence). The CDR3 runs 15 residues. Trimming cost V 0 bases and J 2 bases, with 9 bases left between them.

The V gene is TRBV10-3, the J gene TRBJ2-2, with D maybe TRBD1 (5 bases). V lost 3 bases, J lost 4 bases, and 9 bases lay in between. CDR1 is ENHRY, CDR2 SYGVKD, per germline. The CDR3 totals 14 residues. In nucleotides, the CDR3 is TGTGCCATCAGTGACCAGGGCGCCACCGGGGAGCTGTTTTTT. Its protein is CAISDQGATGELFF.

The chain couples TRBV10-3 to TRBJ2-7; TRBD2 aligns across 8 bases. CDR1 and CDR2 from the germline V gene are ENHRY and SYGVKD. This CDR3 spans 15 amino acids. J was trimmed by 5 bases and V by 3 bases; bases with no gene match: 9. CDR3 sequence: CAISDSGAHTNEQYF. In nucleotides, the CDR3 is TGTGCCATCAGTGATAGCGGGGCCCACACGAACGAGCAGTACTTC.

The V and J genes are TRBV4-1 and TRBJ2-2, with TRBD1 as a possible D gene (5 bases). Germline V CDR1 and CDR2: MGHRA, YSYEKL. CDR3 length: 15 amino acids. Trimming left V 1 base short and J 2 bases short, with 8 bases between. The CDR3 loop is CASSQATANTGELFF. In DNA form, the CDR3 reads TGCGCCAGCAGCCAAGCGACAGCTAACACCGGGGAGCTGTTTTTT.